The clone carrying this T cell receptor (beta chain) has ten or more counts. Its antigen is not known. The data originate from a study of T cells in Graves' hyperthyroidism and ophthalmopathy. General study results and limits: Stable hyperthyroidism was told apart from ophthalmopathy by a model built on 13 V-J features.

This CDR3 is built from 13 residues. Germline-derived CDR1 and CDR2 are SNHLY and FYNNEI. V was pared by 2 bases and J by 6 bases, with 7 bases between. Authors of the study amplified TCR beta CDR3 regions from RNA transcripts. TCR CDR3 regions were first amplified by RT-PCR with HTBI primers. MiXCR, applied by TCRdb to the multiplex PCR reads, yields one record per CDR3 protein. The repertoire includes hundreds of thousands of distinct CDR3 sequences, about 25% of them detected once, and 20% to 30% sits in the top ten. The TCR was taken from a man aged 35-49 years with Graves' hyperthyroidism that later progressed to Graves' ophthalmopathy. This rearrangement joins TRBV2 to TRBJ2-2; D not certain. The sample comprised blood. CDR3 sequence reads: CASSEFVSGELFF. In DNA form, the CDR3 reads TGTGCCAGCAGTGAATTTGTCTCCGGGGAGCTGTTTTTT.